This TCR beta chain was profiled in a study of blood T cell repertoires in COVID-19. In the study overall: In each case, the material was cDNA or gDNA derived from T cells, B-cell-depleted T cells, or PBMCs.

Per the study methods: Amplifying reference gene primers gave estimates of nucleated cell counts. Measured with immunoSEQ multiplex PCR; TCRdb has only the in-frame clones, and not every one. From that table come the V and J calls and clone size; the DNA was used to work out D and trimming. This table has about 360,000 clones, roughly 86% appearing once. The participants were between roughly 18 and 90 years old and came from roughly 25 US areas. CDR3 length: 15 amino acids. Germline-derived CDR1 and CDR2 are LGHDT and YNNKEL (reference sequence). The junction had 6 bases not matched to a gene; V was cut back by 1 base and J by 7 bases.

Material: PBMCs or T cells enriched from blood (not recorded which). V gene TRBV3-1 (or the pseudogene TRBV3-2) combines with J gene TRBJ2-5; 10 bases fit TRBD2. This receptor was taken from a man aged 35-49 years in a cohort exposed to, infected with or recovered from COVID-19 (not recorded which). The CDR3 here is CASSQGAGGEGTQYF. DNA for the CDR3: TGTGCCAGCAGCCAAGGAGCGGGAGGGGAAGGGACCCAGTACTTC.